The following is a T cell receptor (beta chain) sequence with its context. Antigen unknown. This entry is derived from a study of a mutant IDH1 vaccine in newly diagnosed glioma. The protocol was immunoSEQ multiplex PCR, while the TCRdb copy is restricted to in-frame clones and leaves out a portion. The repertoire holds more than 60,000 clones, with 60% to 75% as singletons. The time point was: week 35, safety follow-up. Each dose of the vaccine consisted of 300 ug of mutant IDH1 20-mer peptide, with topical imiquimod. Trimming took 1 base from V and 1 from J, leaving 14 bases between them. There are 18 residues in the CDR3. Looked up from germline, CDR1 is LNHDA and CDR2 is SQIVND (reference sequence).

V gene TRBV19 combines with J gene TRBJ2-6; tentative D call: TRBD1 (7 bases). The sequence was collected from a man aged 50 to 59 with glioma. The sample here was PBMCs, taken from a glioma patient whose treatment included an IDH1 peptide vaccine. The CDR3 sequence: CASSIGWRGRSGANVLTF. DNA of the CDR3: TGTGCCAGTAGTATAGGCTGGAGGGGGCGGTCTGGGGCCAACGTCCTGACTTTC.